This TCR beta chain was profiled in a study of T cells in Graves' hyperthyroidism and ophthalmopathy. The table lists this clonotype with many counts. What it binds is not known. Broader study findings: Ophthalmopathy could be told apart from stable hyperthyroidism with a 13 V-J model.

There were TCR beta CDR3 regions amplified from RNA transcripts. The HTBI primer set served for first-round RT-PCR of the TCR CDR3. TCRdb itself ran the multiplex PCR reads through MiXCR, one entry per CDR3 protein. The sample has around 450,000 distinct CDR3 sequences, approximately 15% seen once; the top ten hold roughly 14%. Diagnoses were made from clinical symptoms, serum measures (thyroxine and TRAb), thyroid ultrasound and orbital computed tomography. V was shortened by 5 bases and J by 5 bases, with 12 bases between the two germline ends. Germline CDR1 reads MNHEY; CDR2 reads SMNVEV (reference sequence). This CDR3 is 13 amino acids long.

The chain combines TRBV27 with TRBJ1-1, with a weak D call TRBD1 (5 bases). The sequence was obtained from a woman in her late teens or twenties with Graves' hyperthyroidism. The source material was blood. The CDR3 bases are TGTGCCAGCAGTGTAGACAGAGGAACTGAAGCTTTCTTT. Amino acids: CASSVDRGTEAFF.